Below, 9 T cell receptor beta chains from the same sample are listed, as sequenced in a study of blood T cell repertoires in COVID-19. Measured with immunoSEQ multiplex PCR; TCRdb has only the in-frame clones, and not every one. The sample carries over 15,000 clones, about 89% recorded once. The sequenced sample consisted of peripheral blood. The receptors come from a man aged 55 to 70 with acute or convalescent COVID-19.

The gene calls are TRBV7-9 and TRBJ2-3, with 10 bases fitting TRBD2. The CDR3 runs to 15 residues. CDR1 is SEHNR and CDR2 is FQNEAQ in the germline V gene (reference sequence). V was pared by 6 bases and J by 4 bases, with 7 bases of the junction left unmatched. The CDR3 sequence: CASSPSGRAPDTQYF. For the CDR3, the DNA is TGTGCCAGCAGTCCCAGCGGGAGGGCCCCAGATACGCAGTATTTT. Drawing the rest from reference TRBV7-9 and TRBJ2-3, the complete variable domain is DTGVSQNPRHKITKRGQNVTFRCDPISEHNRLYWYRQTLGQGPEFLTYFQNEAQLEKSRLLSDRFSAERPKGSFSTLEIQRTEQGDSAMYLCASSPSGRAPDTQYFGPGTRLTVL.

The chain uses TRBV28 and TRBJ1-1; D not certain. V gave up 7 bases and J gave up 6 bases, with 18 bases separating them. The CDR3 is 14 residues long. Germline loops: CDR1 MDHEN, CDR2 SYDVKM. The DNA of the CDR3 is TGTGCCAGCACTACCGCGGGTGTAGCTCCTGAAGCTTTCTTT. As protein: CASTTAGVAPEAFF.

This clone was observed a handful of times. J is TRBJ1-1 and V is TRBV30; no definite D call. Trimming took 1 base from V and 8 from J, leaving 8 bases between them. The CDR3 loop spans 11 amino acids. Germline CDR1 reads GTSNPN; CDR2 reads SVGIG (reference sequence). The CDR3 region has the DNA TGTGCCTGGAGTGCGGCGGAGGAAGCTTTCTTT. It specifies CAWSAAEEAFF.

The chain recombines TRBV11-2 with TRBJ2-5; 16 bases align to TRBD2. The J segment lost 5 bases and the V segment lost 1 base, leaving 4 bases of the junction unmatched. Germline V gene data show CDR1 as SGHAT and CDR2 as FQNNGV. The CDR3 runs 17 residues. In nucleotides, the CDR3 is TGTGCCAGCAGCTTAGTAGGGACTAGCGGGGGGGCCGAGACCCAGTACTTC. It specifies CASSLVGTSGGAETQYF.

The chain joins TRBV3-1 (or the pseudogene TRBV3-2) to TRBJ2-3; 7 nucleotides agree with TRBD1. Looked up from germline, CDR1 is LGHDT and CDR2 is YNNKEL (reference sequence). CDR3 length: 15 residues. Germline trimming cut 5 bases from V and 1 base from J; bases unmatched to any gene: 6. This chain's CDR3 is CASSNSGTGTDTQYF. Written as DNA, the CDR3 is TGTGCCAGCAGCAACTCCGGGACAGGCACAGATACGCAGTATTTT.

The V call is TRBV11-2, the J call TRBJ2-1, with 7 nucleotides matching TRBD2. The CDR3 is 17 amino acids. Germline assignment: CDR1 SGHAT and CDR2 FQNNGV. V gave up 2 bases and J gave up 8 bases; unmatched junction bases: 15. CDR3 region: CASSLPPTSTGFDEQFF. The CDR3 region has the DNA TGTGCCAGCAGCTTACCTCCGACTAGCACGGGCTTTGATGAGCAGTTCTTC. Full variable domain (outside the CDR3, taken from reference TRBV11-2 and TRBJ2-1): EAGVAQSPRYKIIEKRQSVAFWCNPISGHATLYWYQQILGQGPKLLIQFQNNGVVDDSQLPKDRFSAERLKGVDSTLKIQPAKLEDSAVYLCASSLPPTSTGFDEQFFGPGTRLTVL.

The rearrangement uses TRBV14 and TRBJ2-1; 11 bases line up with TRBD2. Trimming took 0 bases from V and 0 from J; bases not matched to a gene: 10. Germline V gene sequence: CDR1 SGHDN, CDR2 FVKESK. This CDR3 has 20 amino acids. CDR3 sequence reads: CASSQDRGLAVISSYNEQFF. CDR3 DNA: TGTGCCAGCAGCCAAGACCGGGGACTAGCGGTTATCAGCTCCTACAATGAGCAGTTCTTC.

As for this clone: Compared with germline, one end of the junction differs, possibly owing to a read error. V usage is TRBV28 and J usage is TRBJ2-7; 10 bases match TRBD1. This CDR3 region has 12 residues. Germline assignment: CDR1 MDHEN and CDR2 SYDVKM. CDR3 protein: CVTRQGASEQYF. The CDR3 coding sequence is TGCGTTACCAGACAGGGGGCGAGCGAGCAGTACTTC.

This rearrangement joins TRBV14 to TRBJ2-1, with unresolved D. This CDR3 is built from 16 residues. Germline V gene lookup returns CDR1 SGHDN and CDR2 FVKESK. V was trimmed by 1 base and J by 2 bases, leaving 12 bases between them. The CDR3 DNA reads TGTGCCAGCAGCCAAGGAGTCGAGAGGCCCTACAATGAGCAGTTCTTC. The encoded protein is CASSQGVERPYNEQFF.